Below are 9 T cell receptor beta chains sequenced from a single sample in a study of T cell responses to AZD1222 COVID-19 vaccine. Only in-frame clones appear in the TCRdb table, and some are missing; sequencing was by immunoSEQ multiplex PCR. The repertoire table contains about 140,000 clones. The sequencing input was peripheral blood. All receptors come from an adult in good health.

The rearrangement uses TRBV5-1 and TRBJ2-7; tentative D call: TRBD2 (6 bases). Trimming pared 0 bases from V and 2 bases from J, leaving 12 bases between. The CDR3 has 15 amino acids. CDR1 SGHRS and CDR2 YFSETQ come from the germline V gene. This chain's CDR3 is CASSLDGGRTYEQYF. The DNA of the CDR3 is TGCGCCAGCAGCTTGGACGGGGGAAGGACCTACGAGCAGTACTTC.

This chain uses TRBV18 with TRBJ1-5; the D gene is possibly TRBD1 (6 bases). Germline values: CDR1 KGHSH, CDR2 LQKENI. V gave up 4 bases and J gave up 1 base, with 8 bases separating them. The CDR3 runs 14 residues. The CDR3 loop is CASSRGGSNQPQHF. CDR3 in DNA: TGTGCCAGCTCACGTGGGGGCAGCAATCAGCCCCAGCATTTT.

Details on this clone: In the same sample, other DNA sequences code for this CDR3. The chain employs TRBV18 and TRBJ2-7, with 12 bases identical to TRBD2. The junction had 4 bases not matched to a gene; V was cut back by 3 bases and J by 4 bases. The CDR3 runs to 15 residues. The germline V gene encodes CDR1 KGHSH and CDR2 LQKENI. The DNA of the CDR3 is TGTGCCAGCTCACCGACTAGCGGGGGATCTTACGAGCAGTACTTC. Translated: CASSPTSGGSYEQYF.

The chain uses TRBV6-5 and TRBJ1-6; D possibly corresponds to TRBD1 (5 bases). The germline V and J ends were trimmed by 7 bases and 3 bases, with 13 bases remaining between them. The CDR3 runs 15 residues. Per the germline V gene, CDR1 is MNHEY and CDR2 is SVGAGI. Here the CDR3 reads CASTYGTVYNSPLHF. CDR3 DNA sequence: TGTGCCAGCACCTACGGGACGGTCTATAATTCACCCCTCCACTTT.

The V gene is TRBV2, the J gene TRBJ2-7; 9 bases fit TRBD1. Germline trimming cut 4 bases from V and 4 bases from J; bases unmatched to any gene: 8. The germline CDR1 and CDR2 sequences are SNHLY and FYNNEI. CDR3 length equals 15 residues. The CDR3 loop reads CASSVPRDRAYEQYF. The CDR3 DNA is TGTGCCAGCAGTGTCCCCCGGGACAGGGCTTACGAGCAGTACTTC.

V usage is TRBV5-1 and J usage is TRBJ2-6; D may correspond to TRBD1 or TRBD2 (5 bases each). Trimming took off 1 base at V and 0 bases at J, with 8 bases between the two ends. Germline CDR1 and CDR2: SGHRS and YFSETQ. This CDR3 comprises 16 residues. CDR3 DNA: TGCGCCAGCAGCTTGTTGAGGGGCTCTGGGGCCAACGTCCTGACTTTC. Translated: CASSLLRGSGANVLTF.

The J gene is TRBJ1-1, the V gene TRBV3-1 (or the pseudogene TRBV3-2); TRBD1 might be the D (6 bases). The ends were cut back, 2 bases at V and 2 bases at J, with 18 bases in the middle. Per the germline V gene, CDR1 is LGHDT and CDR2 is YNNKEL (reference sequence). This CDR3 comprises 17 residues. The CDR3 DNA follows: TGTGCCAGCAGCCAACGGACAGCCCAGACCATAAACACTGAAGCTTTCTTT. This gives the protein CASSQRTAQTINTEAFF.

Regarding this clone: Its ends do not fully match the called genes, so a read error is possible. The chain couples TRBV3-1 (or the pseudogene TRBV3-2) to TRBJ2-5; D gene uncertain. CDR1 LGHDT and CDR2 YNNKEL come from the germline V gene (reference sequence). CDR3 length: 18 amino acids. The CDR3 bases are TGTGCCAGCAGCCAAGAGTCAGGTGGAGTTCCTGACCATGAGACCCAGTACTTC. Encoded protein: CASSQESGGVPDHETQYF.

V and J are TRBV7-9 and TRBJ1-1, with 7 positions matching TRBD1. Germline CDR1 and CDR2: SEHNR and FQNEAQ (reference sequence). With 11 bases clipped from V and 1 base from J, the junction kept 7 bases outside the gene matches. The CDR3 has 13 amino acids. This CDR3 reads CAAYRGGNTEAFF. The CDR3 nucleotides are TGTGCCGCATACAGGGGAGGGAACACTGAAGCTTTCTTT.